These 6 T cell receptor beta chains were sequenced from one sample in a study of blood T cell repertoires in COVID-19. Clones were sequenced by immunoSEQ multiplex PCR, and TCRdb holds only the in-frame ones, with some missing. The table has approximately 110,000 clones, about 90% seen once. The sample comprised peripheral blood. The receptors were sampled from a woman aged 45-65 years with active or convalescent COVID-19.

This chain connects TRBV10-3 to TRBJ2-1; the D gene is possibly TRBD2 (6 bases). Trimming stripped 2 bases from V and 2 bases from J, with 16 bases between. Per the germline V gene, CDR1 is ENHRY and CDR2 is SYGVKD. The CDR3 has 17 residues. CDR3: CAISEVGGARAYNEQFF. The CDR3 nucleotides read TGTGCCATCAGTGAGGTGGGAGGCGCCCGGGCCTACAATGAGCAGTTCTTC.

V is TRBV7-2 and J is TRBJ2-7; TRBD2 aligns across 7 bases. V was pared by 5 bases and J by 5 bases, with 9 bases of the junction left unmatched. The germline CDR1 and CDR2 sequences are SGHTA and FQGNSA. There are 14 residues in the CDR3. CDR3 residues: CASSLLGGGDEQYF. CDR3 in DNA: TGTGCCAGCAGCCTGCTTGGGGGAGGGGACGAGCAGTACTTC.

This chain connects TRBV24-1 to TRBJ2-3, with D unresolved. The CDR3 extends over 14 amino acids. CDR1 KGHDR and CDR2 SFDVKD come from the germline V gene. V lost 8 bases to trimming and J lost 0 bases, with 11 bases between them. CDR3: CATMSSLSTDTQYF. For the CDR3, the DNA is TGTGCCACCATGTCGTCTCTAAGCACAGATACGCAGTATTTT.

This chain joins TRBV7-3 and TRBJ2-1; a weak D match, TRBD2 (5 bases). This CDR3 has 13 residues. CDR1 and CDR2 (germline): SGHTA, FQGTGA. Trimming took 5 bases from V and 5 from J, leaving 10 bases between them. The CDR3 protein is CASSRGSDNEQFF. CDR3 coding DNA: TGTGCCAGCAGCCGAGGGAGTGACAATGAGCAGTTCTTC.

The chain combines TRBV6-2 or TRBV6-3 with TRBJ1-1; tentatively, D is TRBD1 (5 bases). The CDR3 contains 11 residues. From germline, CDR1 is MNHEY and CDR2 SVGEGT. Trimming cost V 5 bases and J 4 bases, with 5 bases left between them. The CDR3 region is CASSQGTEAFF. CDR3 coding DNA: TGTGCCAGCAGTCAGGGCACTGAAGCTTTCTTT.

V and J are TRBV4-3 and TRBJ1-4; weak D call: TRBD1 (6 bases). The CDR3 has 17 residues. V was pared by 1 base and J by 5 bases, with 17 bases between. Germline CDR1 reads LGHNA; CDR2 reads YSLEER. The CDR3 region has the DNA TGCGCCAGCAGCCAAGGGGTAGCTGGACAGCCCAATGAAAAACTGTTTTTT. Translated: CASSQGVAGQPNEKLFF.